This TCR beta chain was obtained from a study of control samples from healthy donors and cancer patients. The protocol was immunoSEQ multiplex PCR, while the TCRdb copy is restricted to in-frame clones and leaves out a portion. The repertoire includes 100,000 or so clones, under 90% of them detected once, and roughly 13% sits in the top ten. The V and J ends lost 1 base and 6 bases, in that order; junction bases with no gene match: 11. The V gene's germline CDR1 is MGHRA and CDR2 YSYEKL. The CDR3 covers 18 residues. The sample comprised blood. V is TRBV4-1 and J is TRBJ2-1; 11 bases agree with TRBD1. The source is a woman aged 50 to 60 in good health. In DNA, the CDR3 is TGCGCCAGCAGCCAAGTTTTGGTTATAGGGACAGGGGGCAATGAGCAGTTCTTC. Its protein is CASSQVLVIGTGGNEQFF.